Given below is one T cell receptor beta chain in context. The CDR3 runs to 20 residues. This entry comes from a study of blood T cell repertoires in COVID-19. Study background: T cells, B-cell-depleted T cells, or PBMCs supplied cDNA or gDNA.

Sequencing used immunoSEQ multiplex PCR; TCRdb keeps in-frame clones, though not all of them. The sample contains about 340,000 clones, around nine tenths of which appear only once. Sequencing was carried out using peripheral blood. The chain is built from TRBV21-1 and TRBJ2-6; whether TRBD2, the table's D call, matches the DNA was not checked. TRBV21-1 counts as a pseudogene. This receptor was identified in a woman in her 70s with COVID-19, enrolled during active disease. The CDR3 spells CASSSREGSPSHLDRKDLTF. DNA of the CDR3: TGTGCCAGCAGCTCCCGAGAGGGTAGTCCCTCCCATCTGGATAGGAAGGACCTGACTTTC.